The T cell receptor beta chain described here comes from a study of molecular identifiers for immune sequencing clone quantification. General study points: Naive cells had under 1% of molecules in clones above 20 RNA copies, effectors over 99%.

Regarding this clonotype: Its antigen is still unknown.

Between roughly 19,000 and 1,000,000 sorted cells, with 10%, 30% or 50% RNA, yielded naive CD8 libraries. In the sort, naive CD8 T cells were defined as CD8+CD4-CCR7+CD45RA+. CDR1 is DFQATT and CDR2 is SNEGSKA in the germline V gene (reference sequence). This CDR3 has 16 amino acids. V was clipped by 0 bases and J by 6 bases; unmatched bases: 10. The use of previously described methods and listed TCR primers produced the bulk TCR libraries. TCRdb independently ran MiXCR on the PCR reads; one entry per CDR3 protein. Of about 640,000 distinct CDR3 sequences detected, about 20% appear once; the ten largest clones hold roughly 0.85%.

The clonotype was recovered from a human donor in good health. Some libraries in this study had Jurkat cell RNA spiked in. The V gene is TRBV20-1, the J gene TRBJ2-3; TRBD2 agrees at 9 bases. Sequencing was done on a sample of naive CD8+ T cells from blood, with Jurkat cell RNA spiked in. The sample's subset: FACS-sorted CD8+CD4-CCR7+CD45RA+ naive T cells. CDR3: CSARDYRLAVSDTQYF. The CDR3 DNA is TGCAGTGCTAGAGATTATCGACTAGCGGTTTCCGATACGCAGTATTTT.